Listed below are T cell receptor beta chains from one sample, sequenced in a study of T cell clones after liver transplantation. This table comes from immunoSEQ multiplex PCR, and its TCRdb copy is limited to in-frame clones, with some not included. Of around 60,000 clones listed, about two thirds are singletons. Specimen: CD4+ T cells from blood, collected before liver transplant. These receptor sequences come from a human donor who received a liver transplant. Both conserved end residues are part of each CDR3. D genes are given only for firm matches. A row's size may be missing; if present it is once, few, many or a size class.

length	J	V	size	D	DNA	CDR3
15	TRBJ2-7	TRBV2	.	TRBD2	TGTGCCGGAAAACCGGGACTAGCGTCATCCTACGAGCAGTACTTC	CAGKPGLASSYEQYF
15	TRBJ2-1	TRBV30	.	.	TGTGCCTGGAGTCGACTCCGATTTACCTACAATGAGCAGTTCTTC	CAWSRLRFTYNEQFF
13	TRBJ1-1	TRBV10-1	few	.	TGCGCCAGCAGTGAGTCCTGGAACACTGAAGCTTTCTTT	CASSESWNTEAFF
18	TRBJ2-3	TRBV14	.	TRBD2	TGTGCCAGCAGCCAAGTGCTAGCGGGGGCTTCTAGCACAGATACGCAGTATTTT	CASSQVLAGASSTDTQYF
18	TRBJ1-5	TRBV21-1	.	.	TGTGCCAGCATCGGGGTGCAACAGGGGGCGAGGCGCAATCAGCCCCAGCATTTT	CASIGVQQGARRNQPQHF
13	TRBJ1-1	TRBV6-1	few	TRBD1	TGTGCCAGCAGTGAGTTCGGGAACAGGGGGGCTTTCTTT	CASSEFGNRGAFF
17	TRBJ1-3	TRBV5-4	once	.	TGTGCCAGCAGCTTGAGGGCACAGGGAATATCGGGAAACACCATATATTTT	CASSLRAQGISGNTIYF
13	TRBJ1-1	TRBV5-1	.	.	TGCGCCAGCAGCTCAGGACAGAACACTGAAGCTTTCTTT	CASSSGQNTEAFF
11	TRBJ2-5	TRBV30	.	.	TGTGCCTGGAGTGCCAGGGAGACCCAGTACTTC	CAWSARETQYF
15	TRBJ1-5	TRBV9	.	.	TGTGCCAGCAGCACTACAGGACATAGCAATCAGCCCCAGCATTTT	CASSTTGHSNQPQHF
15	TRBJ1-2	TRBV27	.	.	TGTGCCAGCAGTTGGTCGCCAGAGGGAGGCTATGGCTACACCTTC	CASSWSPEGGYGYTF
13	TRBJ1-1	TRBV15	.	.	TGTGCCACCAGCAGATCCGGGGGAGTGGAAGCTTTCTTT	CATSRSGGVEAFF
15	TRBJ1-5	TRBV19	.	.	TGTGCCAGTATCCGCGGGGGGCGCGGCAATCAGCCCCAGCATTTT	CASIRGGRGNQPQHF
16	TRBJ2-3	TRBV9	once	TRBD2	TGTGCCAGCAGCTCTAAGCGAGCGGGGGCGGTGGAGGGGCAGTATTTT	CASSSKRAGAVEGQYF
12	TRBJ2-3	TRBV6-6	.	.	TGTGCCAGCAGTTCCCTATACGATACGCAGTATTTT	CASSSLYDTQYF
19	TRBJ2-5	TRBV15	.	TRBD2	TGTGCCACCAGCAGAGATCTTTTTCGGACTAGCGGGGGCCCGGAGACCCAGTACTTC	CATSRDLFRTSGGPETQYF
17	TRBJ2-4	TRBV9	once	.	TGTGCCAGCAGCGTAGGGAGGGGGCCTCTAGCCAAAAACATTCAGTACTTC	CASSVGRGPLAKNIQYF
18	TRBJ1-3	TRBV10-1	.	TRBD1	TGCGCCAGCAGTGAGAATATCGGGCAGGGGGCGAAAGGAAACACCATATATTTT	CASSENIGQGAKGNTIYF
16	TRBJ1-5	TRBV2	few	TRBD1	TGTGCCAGCAGTGAACACTGGACAGGGGGGAATCAGCCCCAGCATTTT	CASSEHWTGGNQPQHF
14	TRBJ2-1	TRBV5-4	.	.	TGTGCCAGCAGCCCCACGAGCGCCGACAATGAGCAGTTCTTC	CASSPTSADNEQFF
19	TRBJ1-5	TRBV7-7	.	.	TGTGCCAGCAGCTTAGGGTTACAGGGCCCTCCGTTTGGCAATCAGCCCCAGCATTTT	CASSLGLQGPPFGNQPQHF
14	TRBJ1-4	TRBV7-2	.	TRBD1	TGTGCCAGCAGCTCCTGGGACAGAAATGAAAAACTGTTTTTT	CASSSWDRNEKLFF
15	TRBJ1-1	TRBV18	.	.	TGTGCCAGCTCACCAGAGTCCTGGGGGCACACTGAAGCTTTCTTT	CASSPESWGHTEAFF
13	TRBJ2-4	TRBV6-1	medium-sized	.	TGTGCCAGCAGTGACAGACGCGGGGACATTCAGTACTTC	CASSDRRGDIQYF
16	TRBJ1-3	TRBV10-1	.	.	TGCGCCAGCAGGGGAATTCGGTGGGGCCCTGGAAACACCATATATTTT	CASRGIRWGPGNTIYF